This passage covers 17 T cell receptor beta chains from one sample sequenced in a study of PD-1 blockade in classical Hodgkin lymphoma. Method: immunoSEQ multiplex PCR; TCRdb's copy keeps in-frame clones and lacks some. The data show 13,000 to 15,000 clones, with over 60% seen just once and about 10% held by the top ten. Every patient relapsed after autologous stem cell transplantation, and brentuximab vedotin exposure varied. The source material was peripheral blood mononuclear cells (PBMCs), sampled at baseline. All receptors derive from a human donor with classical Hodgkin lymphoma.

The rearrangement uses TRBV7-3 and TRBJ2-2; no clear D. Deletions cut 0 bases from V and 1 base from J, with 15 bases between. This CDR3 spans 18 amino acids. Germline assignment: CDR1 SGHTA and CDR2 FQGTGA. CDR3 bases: TGTGCCAGCAGCTTAACCCCTCGGAGTGGTCTGAACACCGGGGAGCTGTTTTTT. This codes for CASSLTPRSGLNTGELFF. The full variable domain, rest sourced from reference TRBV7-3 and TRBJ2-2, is GAGVSQTPSNKVTEKGKYVELRCDPISGHTALYWYRQSLGQGPEFLIYFQGTGAADDSGLPNDRFFAVRPEGSVSTLKIQRTERGDSAVYLCASSLTPRSGLNTGELFFGEGSRLTVL.

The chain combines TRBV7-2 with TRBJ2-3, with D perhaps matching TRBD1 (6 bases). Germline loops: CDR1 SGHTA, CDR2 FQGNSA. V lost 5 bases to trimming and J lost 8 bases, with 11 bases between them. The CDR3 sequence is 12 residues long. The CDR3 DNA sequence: TGTGCCAGCAGCCCGGCACAGGGTACGCAGTATTTT. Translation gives CASSPAQGTQYF.

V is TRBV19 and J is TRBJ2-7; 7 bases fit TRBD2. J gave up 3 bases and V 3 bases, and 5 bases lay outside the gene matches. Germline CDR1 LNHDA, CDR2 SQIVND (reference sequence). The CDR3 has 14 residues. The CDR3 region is CASSISGTIYEQYF. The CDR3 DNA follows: TGTGCCAGTAGTATCAGCGGGACCATCTACGAGCAGTACTTC.

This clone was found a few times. The CDR3 reads CSAPEVAEQYF. CDR3 nucleotide sequence: TGCAGTGCTCCCGAGGTGGCCGAGCAGTACTTC. The V and J genes are TRBV20-1 and TRBJ2-7; no clear D. Germline V gene sequence: CDR1 DFQATT, CDR2 SNEGSKA (reference sequence). The CDR3 is 11 residues long. The germline V and J ends were trimmed by 5 bases and 6 bases, with 11 bases remaining between them.

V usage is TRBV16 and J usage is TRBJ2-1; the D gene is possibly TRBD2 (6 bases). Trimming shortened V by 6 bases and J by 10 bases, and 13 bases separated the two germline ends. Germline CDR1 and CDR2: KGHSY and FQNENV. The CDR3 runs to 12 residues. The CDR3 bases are TGTGCCAGCAGAGAAGGAGGGCGCGAGCAGTTCTTC. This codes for CASREGGREQFF.

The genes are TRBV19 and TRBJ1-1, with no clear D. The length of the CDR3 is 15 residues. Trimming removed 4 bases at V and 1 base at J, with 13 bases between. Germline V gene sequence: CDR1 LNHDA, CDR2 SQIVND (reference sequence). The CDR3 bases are TGTGCCAGTAGTAGGGTAAGACTGAAGAACACTGAAGCTTTCTTT. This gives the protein CASSRVRLKNTEAFF. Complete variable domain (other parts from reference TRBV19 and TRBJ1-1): DGGITQSPKYLFRKEGQNVTLSCEQNLNHDAMYWYRQDPGQGLRLIYYSQIVNDFQKGDIAEGYSVSREKKESFPLTVTSAQKNPTAFYLCASSRVRLKNTEAFFGQGTRLTVV.

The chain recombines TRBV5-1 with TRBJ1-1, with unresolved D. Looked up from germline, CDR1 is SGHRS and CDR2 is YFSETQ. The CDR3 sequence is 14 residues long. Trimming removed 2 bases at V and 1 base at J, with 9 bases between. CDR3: CASSFFLTNTEAFF. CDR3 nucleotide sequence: TGCGCCAGCAGCTTTTTCTTGACGAACACTGAAGCTTTCTTT. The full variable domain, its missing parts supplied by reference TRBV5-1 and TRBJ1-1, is KAGVTQTPRYLIKTRGQQVTLSCSPISGHRSVSWYQQTPGQGLQFLFEYFSETQRNKGNFPGRFSGRQFSNSRSEMNVSTLELGDSALYLCASSFFLTNTEAFFGQGTRLTVV.

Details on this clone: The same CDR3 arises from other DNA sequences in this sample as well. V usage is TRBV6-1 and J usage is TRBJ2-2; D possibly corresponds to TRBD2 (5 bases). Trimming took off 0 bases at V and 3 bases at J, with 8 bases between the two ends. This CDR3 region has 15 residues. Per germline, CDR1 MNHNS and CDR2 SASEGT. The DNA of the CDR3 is TGTGCCAGCAGTGAAGCGCGAGGGTACACCGGGGAGCTGTTTTTT. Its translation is CASSEARGYTGELFF.

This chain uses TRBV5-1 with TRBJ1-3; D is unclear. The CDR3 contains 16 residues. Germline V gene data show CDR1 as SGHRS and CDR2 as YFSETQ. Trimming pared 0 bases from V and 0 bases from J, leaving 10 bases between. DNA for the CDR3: TGCGCCAGCAGCTTGGAGGGTAGCTACTCTGGAAACACCATATATTTT. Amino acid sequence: CASSLEGSYSGNTIYF. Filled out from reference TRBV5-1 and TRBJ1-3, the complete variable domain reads KAGVTQTPRYLIKTRGQQVTLSCSPISGHRSVSWYQQTPGQGLQFLFEYFSETQRNKGNFPGRFSGRQFSNSRSEMNVSTLELGDSALYLCASSLEGSYSGNTIYFGEGSWLTVV.

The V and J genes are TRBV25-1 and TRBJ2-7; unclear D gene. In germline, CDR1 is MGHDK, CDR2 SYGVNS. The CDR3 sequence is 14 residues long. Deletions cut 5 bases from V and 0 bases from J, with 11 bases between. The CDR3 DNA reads TGTGCCAGCAGTTCTCCGACCTTCTCCTACGAGCAGTACTTC. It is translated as CASSSPTFSYEQYF.

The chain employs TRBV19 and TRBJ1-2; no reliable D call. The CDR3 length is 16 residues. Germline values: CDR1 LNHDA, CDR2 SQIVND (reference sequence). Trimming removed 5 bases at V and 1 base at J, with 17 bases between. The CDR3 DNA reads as TGTGCCAGTAGTGTTAAAGTGGCGGGCCTTAACTATGGCTACACCTTC. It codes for CASSVKVAGLNYGYTF.

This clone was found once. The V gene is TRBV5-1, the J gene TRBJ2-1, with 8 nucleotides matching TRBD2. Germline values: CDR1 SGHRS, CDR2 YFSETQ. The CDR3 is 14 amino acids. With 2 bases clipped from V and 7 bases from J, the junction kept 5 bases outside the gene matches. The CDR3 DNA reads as TGCGCCAGCAGCTTCGGGACTAGGTTAAATGAGCAGTTCTTC. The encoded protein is CASSFGTRLNEQFF.

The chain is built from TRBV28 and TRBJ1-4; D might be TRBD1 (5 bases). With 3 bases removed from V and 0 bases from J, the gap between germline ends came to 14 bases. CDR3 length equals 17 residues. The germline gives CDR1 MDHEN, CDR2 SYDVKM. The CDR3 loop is CASSFGRAKATNEKLFF. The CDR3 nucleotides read TGTGCCAGCAGTTTCGGCAGGGCGAAAGCAACTAATGAAAAACTGTTTTTT.

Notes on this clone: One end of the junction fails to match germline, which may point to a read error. The CDR3 DNA sequence: TGCGCCAGCACGAGACAGAAAAAGAGAAAAACTGTTTTT. Translation gives CASTRQKKRKTVF. This chain joins TRBV5-1 and TRBJ1-4; D may be TRBD1 (5 bases). The germline gives CDR1 SGHRS, CDR2 YFSETQ. The CDR3 consists of 13 residues.

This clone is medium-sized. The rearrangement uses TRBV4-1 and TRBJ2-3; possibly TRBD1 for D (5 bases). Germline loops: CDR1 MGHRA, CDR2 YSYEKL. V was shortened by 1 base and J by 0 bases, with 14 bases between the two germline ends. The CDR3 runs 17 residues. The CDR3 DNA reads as TGCGCCAGCAGCCAAGTTTCCGGCAGGGCAAGCACAGATACGCAGTATTTT. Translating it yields CASSQVSGRASTDTQYF.

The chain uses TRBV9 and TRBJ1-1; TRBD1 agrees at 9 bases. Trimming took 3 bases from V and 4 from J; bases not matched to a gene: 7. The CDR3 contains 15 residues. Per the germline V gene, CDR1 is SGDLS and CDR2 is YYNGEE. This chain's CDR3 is CASSARDRESTEAFF. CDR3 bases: TGTGCCAGCAGCGCCCGGGACAGGGAGAGCACTGAAGCTTTCTTT.

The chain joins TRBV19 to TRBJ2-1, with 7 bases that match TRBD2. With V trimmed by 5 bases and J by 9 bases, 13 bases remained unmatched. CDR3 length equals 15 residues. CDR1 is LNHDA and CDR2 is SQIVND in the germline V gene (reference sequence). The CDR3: CASSAPLAGDSEQFF. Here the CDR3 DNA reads TGTGCCAGTAGTGCCCCCCTGGCGGGAGATTCTGAGCAGTTCTTC.